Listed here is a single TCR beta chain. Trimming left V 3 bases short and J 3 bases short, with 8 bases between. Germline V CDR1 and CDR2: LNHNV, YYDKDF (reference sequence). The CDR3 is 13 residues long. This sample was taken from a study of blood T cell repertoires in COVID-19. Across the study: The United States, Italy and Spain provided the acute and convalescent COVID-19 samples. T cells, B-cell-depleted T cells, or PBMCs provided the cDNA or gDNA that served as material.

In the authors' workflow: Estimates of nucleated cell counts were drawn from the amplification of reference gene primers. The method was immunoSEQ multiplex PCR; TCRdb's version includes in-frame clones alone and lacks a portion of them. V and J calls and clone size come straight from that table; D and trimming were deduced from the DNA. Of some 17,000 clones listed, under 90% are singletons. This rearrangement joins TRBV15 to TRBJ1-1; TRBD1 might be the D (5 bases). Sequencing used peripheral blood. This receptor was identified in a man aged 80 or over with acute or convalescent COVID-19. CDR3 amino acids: CATSRKQDTEAFF. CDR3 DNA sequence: TGTGCCACCAGCAGGAAACAGGACACTGAAGCTTTCTTT.